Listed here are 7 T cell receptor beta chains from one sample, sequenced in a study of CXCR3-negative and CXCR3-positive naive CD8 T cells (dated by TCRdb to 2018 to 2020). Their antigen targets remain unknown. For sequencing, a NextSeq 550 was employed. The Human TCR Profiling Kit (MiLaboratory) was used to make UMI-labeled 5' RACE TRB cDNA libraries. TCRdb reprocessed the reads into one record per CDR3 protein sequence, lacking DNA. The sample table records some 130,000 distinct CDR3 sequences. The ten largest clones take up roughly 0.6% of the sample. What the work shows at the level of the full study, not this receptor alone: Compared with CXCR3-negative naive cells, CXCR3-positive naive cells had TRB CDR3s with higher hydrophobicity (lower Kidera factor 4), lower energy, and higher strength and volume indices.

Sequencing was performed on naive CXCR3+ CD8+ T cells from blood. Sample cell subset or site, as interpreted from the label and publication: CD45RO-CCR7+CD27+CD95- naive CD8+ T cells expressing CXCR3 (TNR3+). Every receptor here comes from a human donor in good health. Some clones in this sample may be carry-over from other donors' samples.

The CDR3 is CASRGGQGTAVTGELFF. V and J are TRBV6-2 or TRBV6-3 and TRBJ2-2; as DNA is missing, the TRBD1 call by TCRdb cannot be tested. CDR1 and CDR2 from the germline V gene are MNHEY and SVGEGT. This CDR3 comprises 17 residues.

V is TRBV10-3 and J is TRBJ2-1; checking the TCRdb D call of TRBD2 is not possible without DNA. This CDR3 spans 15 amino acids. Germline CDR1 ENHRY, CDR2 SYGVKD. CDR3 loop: CAISEGREDPNEQFF.

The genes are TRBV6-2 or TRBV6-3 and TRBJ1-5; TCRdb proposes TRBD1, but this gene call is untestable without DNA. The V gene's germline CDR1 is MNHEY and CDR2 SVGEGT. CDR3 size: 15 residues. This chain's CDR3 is CASSGQTYSNQPQHF.

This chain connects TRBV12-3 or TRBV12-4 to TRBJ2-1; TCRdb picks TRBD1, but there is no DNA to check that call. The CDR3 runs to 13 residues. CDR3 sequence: CASQGESSNEQFF.

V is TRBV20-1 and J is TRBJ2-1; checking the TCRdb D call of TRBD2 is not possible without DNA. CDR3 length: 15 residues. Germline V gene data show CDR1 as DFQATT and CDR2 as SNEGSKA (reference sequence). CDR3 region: CSAPAWASGYTEQFF.

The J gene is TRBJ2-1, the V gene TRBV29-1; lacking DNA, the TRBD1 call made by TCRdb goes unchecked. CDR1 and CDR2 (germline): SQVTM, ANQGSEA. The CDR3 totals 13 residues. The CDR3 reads CSVHPGGYNEQFF.

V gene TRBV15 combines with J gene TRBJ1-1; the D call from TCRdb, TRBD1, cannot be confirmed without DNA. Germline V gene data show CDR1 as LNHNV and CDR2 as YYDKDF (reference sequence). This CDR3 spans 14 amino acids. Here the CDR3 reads CATSRRPLGSEAFF.